The text below deals with one T cell receptor (beta chain). Its target is unknown. This specimen belongs to a study of shared clonotypes between healthy human individuals. With 6 bases removed from V and 3 bases from J, the gap between germline ends came to 13 bases. Looked up from germline, CDR1 is SGHRS and CDR2 is YFSETQ. The CDR3 is made up of 14 amino acids. The assay was immunoSEQ multiplex PCR, and TCRdb's table has in-frame clones only and misses some. The sample comprises around 1.9 million clones, roughly 91% of which are singletons, and 1.5% to 2% rests with the top ten. Terminally differentiated effector memory CD45RA+ cells were excluded by CCR7 positive selection of CD45RO-negative cells. The donors were adults (healthy and HIV-negative) with no recent acute infections or vaccinations. Overall study findings and caveats: Lower generation probabilities were found for non-shared clonotypes than for those shared by all four donors. It was expected that sequencing depth would affect clonotype sharing among donors.

J is TRBJ1-3 and V is TRBV5-1, with D possibly TRBD1 on 6 matching bases. The source of this sequence is a man between 18 and 35 years old in good health. Some clones in this sample may be carry-over from other donors' samples. What was sequenced was naive CD8+ T cells from PBMCs. CDR3: CASTPRGGGNTIYF. CDR3 DNA: TGCGCCAGCACTCCCAGGGGAGGTGGAAACACCATATATTTT.